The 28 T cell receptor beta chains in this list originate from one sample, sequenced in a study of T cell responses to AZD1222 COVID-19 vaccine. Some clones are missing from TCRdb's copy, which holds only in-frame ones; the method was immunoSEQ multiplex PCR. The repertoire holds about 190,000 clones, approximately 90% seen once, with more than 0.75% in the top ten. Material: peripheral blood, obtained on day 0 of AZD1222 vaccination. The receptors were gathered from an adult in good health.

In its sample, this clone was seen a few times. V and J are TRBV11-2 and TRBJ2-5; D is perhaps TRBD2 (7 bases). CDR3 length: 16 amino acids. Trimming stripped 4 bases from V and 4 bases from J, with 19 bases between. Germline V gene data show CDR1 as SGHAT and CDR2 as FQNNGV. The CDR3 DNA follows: TGTGCCAGCAGCTACCGGGGGGCGGGGATCGGAGAGACCCAGTACTTC. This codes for CASSYRGAGIGETQYF.

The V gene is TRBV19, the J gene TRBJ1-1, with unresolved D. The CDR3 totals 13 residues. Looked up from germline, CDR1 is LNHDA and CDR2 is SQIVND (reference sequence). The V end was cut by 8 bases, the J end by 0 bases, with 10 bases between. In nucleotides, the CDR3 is TGTGCCAGTTCGCTGGGGATGAACACTGAAGCTTTCTTT. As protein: CASSLGMNTEAFF. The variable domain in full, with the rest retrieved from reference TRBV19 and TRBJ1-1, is DGGITQSPKYLFRKEGQNVTLSCEQNLNHDAMYWYRQDPGQGLRLIYYSQIVNDFQKGDIAEGYSVSREKKESFPLTVTSAQKNPTAFYLCASSLGMNTEAFFGQGTRLTVV.

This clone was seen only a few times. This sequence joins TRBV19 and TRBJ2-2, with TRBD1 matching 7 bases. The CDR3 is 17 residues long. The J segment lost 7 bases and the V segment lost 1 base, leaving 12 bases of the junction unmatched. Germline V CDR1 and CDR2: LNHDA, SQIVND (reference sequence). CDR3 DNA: TGTGCCAGTAGTATAGGCCCCGACAGGGTAAAAATCGGGGAGCTGTTTTTT. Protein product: CASSIGPDRVKIGELFF.

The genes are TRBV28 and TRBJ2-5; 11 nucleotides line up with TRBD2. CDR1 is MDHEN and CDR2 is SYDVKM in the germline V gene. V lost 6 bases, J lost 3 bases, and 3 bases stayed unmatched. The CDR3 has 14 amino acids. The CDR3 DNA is TGTGCCAGCAGATTAGCGGGAGGGGAAGAGACCCAGTACTTC. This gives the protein CASRLAGGEETQYF. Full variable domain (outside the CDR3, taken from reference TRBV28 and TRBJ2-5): DVKVTQSSRYLVKRTGEKVFLECVQDMDHENMFWYRQDPGLGLRLIYFSYDVKMKEKGDIPEGYSVSREKKERFSLILESASTNQTSMYLCASRLAGGEETQYFGPGTRLLVL.

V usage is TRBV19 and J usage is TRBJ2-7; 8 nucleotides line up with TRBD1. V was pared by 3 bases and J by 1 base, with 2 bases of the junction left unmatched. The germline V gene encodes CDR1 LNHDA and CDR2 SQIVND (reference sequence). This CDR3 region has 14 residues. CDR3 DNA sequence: TGTGCCAGTAGTATTGGACAGGGATCCTACGAGCAGTACTTC. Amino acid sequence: CASSIGQGSYEQYF.

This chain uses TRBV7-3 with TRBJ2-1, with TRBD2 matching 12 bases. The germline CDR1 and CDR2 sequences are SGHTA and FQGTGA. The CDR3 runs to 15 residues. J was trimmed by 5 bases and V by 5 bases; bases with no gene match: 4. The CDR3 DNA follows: TGTGCCAGCAGCCGGGGACTAGCGGGCAACAATGAGCAGTTCTTC. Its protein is CASSRGLAGNNEQFF.

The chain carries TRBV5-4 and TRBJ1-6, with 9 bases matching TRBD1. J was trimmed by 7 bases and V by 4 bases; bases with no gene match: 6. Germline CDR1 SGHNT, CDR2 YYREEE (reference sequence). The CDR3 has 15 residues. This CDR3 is CASSVDRGGNSPLHF. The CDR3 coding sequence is TGTGCCAGCAGCGTGGACAGGGGCGGAAATTCACCCCTCCACTTT.

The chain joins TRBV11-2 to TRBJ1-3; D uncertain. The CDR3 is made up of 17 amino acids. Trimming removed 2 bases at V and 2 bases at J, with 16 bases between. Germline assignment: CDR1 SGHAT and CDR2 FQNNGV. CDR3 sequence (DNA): TGTGCCAGCAGCTTACTAGGCCTCTCGGCTGCTGGAAACACCATATATTTT. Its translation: CASSLLGLSAAGNTIYF.

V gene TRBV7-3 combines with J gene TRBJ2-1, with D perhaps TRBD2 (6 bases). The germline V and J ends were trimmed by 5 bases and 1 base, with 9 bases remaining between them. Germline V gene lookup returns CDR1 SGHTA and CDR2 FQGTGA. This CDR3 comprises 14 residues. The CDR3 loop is CASSTSGSYNEQFF. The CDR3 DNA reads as TGTGCCAGCAGCACCAGCGGGTCCTACAATGAGCAGTTCTTC.

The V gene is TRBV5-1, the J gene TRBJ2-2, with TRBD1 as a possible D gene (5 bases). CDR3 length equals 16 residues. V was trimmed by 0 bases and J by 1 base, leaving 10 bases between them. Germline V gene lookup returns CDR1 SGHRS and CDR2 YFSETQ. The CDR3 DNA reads TGCGCCAGCAGCTTGGAGGCAGGGTGGAACACCGGGGAGCTGTTTTTT. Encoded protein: CASSLEAGWNTGELFF.

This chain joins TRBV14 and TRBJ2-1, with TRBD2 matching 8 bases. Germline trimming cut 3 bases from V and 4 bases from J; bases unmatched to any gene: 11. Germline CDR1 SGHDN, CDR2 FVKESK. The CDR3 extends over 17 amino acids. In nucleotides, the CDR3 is TGTGCCAGCAGCCATCTAAAGGGACTAGAAAATTACAATGAGCAGTTCTTC. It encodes CASSHLKGLENYNEQFF.

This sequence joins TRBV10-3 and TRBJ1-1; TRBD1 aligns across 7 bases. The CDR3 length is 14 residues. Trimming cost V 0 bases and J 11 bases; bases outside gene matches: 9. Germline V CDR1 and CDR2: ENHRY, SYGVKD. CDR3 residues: CAISESGRGEVAFF. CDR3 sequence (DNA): TGTGCCATCAGTGAGTCAGGCAGGGGGGAGGTTGCTTTCTTT.

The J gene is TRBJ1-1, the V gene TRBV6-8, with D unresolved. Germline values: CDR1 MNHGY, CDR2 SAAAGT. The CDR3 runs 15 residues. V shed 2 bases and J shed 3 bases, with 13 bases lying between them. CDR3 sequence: CASSYPTQPDTEAFF. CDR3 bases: TGTGCCAGCAGTTACCCTACACAGCCCGACACTGAAGCTTTCTTT.

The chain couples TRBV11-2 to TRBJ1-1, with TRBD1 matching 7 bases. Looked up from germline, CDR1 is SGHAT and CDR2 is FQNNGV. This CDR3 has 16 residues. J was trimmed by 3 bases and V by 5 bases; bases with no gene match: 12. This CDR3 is CASSPRGGGDYTEAFF. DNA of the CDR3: TGTGCCAGCAGCCCACGGGGAGGGGGCGATTACACTGAAGCTTTCTTT.

CDR3 protein: CASSQDKGQLNQPQHF. The DNA of the CDR3 is TGCGCCAGCAGCCAAGATAAAGGACAGCTGAATCAGCCCCAGCATTTT. This chain uses TRBV4-1 with TRBJ1-5, with a tentative D call TRBD1 (6 bases). Germline loops: CDR1 MGHRA, CDR2 YSYEKL. V lost 0 bases and J lost 4, with 13 bases in between. The CDR3 is made up of 16 amino acids.

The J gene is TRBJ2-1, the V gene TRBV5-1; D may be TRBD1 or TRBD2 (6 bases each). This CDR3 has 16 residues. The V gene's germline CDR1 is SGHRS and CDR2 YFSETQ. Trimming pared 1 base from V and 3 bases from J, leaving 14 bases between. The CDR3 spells CASSLLSGAGYNEQFF. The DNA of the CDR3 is TGCGCCAGCAGCTTGTTGTCGGGGGCGGGCTACAATGAGCAGTTCTTC.

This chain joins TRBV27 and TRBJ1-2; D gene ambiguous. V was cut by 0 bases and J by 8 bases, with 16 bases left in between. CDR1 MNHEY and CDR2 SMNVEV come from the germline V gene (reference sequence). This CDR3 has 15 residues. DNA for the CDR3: TGTGCCAGCAGTTTATCGAATCTCCCGGTCGAAGGCTACACCTTC. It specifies CASSLSNLPVEGYTF.

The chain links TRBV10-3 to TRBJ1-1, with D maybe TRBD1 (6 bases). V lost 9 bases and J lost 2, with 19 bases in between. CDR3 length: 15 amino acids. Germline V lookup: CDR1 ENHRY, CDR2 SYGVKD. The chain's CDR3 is CAMRGGAGLNTEAFF. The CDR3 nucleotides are TGTGCCATGAGGGGGGGCGCGGGGCTTAACACTGAAGCTTTCTTT.

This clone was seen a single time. CDR3 coding DNA: TGTGCCAGCAGTTTGAGGGGGGTGGGGACCTACGAGCAGTACTTC. It yields the protein CASSLRGVGTYEQYF. The chain has TRBV28 and TRBJ2-7; D may be TRBD1 or TRBD2 (6 bases each). The CDR3 covers 15 residues. V gave up 3 bases and J gave up 2 bases, with 14 bases separating them. Germline V gene sequence: CDR1 MDHEN, CDR2 SYDVKM.

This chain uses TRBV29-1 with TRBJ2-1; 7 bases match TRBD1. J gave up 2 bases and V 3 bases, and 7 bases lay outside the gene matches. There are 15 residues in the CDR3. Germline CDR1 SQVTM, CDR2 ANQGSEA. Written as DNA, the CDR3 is TGCAGCGTTGAGTTAATGGGGACAGCCTACAATGAGCAGTTCTTC. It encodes CSVELMGTAYNEQFF.

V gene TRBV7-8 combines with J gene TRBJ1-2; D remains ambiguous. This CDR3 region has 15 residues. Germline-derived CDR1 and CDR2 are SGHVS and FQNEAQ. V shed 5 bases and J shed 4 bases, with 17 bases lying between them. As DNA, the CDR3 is TGTGCCAGCAGCCCCTCATTGGGGAACTTCTATGGCTACACCTTC. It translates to CASSPSLGNFYGYTF.

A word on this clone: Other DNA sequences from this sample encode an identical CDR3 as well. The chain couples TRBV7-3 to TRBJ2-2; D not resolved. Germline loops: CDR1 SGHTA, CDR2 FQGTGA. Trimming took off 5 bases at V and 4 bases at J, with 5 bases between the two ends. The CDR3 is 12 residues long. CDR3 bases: TGTGCCAGCAGCCCAGGCACCGGGGAGCTGTTTTTT. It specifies CASSPGTGELFF.

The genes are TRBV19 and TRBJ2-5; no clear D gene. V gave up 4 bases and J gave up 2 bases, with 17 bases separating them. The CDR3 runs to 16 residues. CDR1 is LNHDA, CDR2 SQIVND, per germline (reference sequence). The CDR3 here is CASSNARGITQETQYF. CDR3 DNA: TGTGCCAGTAGTAATGCCCGCGGAATCACACAAGAGACCCAGTACTTC.

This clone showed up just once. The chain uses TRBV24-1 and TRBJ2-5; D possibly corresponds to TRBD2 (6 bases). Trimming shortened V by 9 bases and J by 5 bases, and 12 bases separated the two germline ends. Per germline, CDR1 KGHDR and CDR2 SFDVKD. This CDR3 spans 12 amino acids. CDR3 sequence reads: CATARSGETQYF. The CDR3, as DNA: TGTGCCACCGCCCGCAGCGGGGAGACCCAGTACTTC.

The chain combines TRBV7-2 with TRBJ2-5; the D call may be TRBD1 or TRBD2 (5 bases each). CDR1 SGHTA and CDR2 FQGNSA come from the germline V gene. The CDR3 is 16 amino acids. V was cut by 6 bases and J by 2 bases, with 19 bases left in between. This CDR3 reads CASSFGWGSGQETQYF. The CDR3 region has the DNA TGTGCCAGCAGTTTCGGGTGGGGGAGCGGACAAGAGACCCAGTACTTC.

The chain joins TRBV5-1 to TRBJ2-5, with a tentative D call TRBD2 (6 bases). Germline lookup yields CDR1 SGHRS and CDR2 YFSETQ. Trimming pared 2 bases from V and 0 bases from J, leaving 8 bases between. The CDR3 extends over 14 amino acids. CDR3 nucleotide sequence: TGCGCCAGCAGCTTTAGCGGAAACCAAGAGACCCAGTACTTC. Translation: CASSFSGNQETQYF.

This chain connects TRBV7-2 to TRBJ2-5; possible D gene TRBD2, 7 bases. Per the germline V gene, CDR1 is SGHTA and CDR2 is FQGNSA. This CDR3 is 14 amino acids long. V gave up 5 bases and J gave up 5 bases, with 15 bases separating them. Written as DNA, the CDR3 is TGTGCCAGCAGCCATCGGGGGGCAGAGGAGACCCAGTACTTC. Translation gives CASSHRGAEETQYF. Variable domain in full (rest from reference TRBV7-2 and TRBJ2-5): GAGVSQSPSNKVTEKGKDVELRCDPISGHTALYWYRQSLGQGLEFLIYFQGNSAPDKSGLPSDRFSAERTGGSVSTLTIQRTQQEDSAVYLCASSHRGAEETQYFGPGTRLLVL.

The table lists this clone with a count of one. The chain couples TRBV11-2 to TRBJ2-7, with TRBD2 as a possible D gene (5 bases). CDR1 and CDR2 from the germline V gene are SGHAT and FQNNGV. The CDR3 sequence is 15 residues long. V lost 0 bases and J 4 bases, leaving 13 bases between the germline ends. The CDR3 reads CASSLDPGIVYEQYF. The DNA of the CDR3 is TGTGCCAGCAGCTTAGATCCGGGAATCGTTTACGAGCAGTACTTC.